Reported below is one T cell receptor (beta chain). Its antigen is unknown. This entry belongs to a study of cytomegalovirus exposure and HLA in healthy donors. Study context: A subsequent analysis stated that the 100 to 150 validation repertoires were run on the same platform as the roughly 710 first-cohort repertoires.

Points from the study as a whole: A list of 150 to 200 TCR beta chains associated with cytomegalovirus was given.

Deletions cut 7 bases from V and 6 bases from J, with 19 bases between. Germline lookup yields CDR1 SGHRS and CDR2 YFSETQ. CDR3 length: 15 residues. The method was immunoSEQ multiplex PCR; TCRdb's version includes in-frame clones alone and lacks a portion of them. The sample gives under 200,000 clones, about 89% of which show up once; approximately 2.9% is in the top ten. The sequence came from a woman between 18 and 29 years old in good health and CMV-seropositive. This chain links TRBV5-1 with TRBJ2-2; no reliable D call. Sequences were obtained from PBMCs. CDR3: CASSSPGFLAGELFF. The CDR3 bases are TGCGCCAGCTCCTCCCCAGGCTTTTTGGCCGGGGAGCTGTTTTTT. Supplemented by reference TRBV5-1 and TRBJ2-2, the full variable domain reads KAGVTQTPRYLIKTRGQQVTLSCSPISGHRSVSWYQQTPGQGLQFLFEYFSETQRNKGNFPGRFSGRQFSNSRSEMNVSTLELGDSALYLCASSSPGFLAGELFFGEGSRLTVL.